The rows below give T cell receptor beta chains drawn from one sample of a study of quantifying T cell responses using KT2 cells. Using its own MiXCR run on the UMI-ligation and nested PCR reads, TCRdb lists one record per CDR3 protein. This table holds roughly 38,000 distinct CDR3 sequences, about a sixth found once. Material: PBMCs spiked with cells of the T cell clone KT2. Receptor source: a human donor. Each CDR3 is given with its conserved first and last residue. The D gene is left open where the match is weak. For some rows the clone size is stated as once, few or many, or as a class when expanded; others skip it.

clone size,V gene,D gene,J gene,CDR3 protein,CDR3 DNA
-,TRBV2,TRBD1,TRBJ1-2,CASRGTGNYTF,TGTGCCAGCAGGGGGACAGGGAACTACACCTTC
few,TRBV7-9,TRBD1,TRBJ2-5,CASSPTTGAKETQYF,TGTGCCAGCAGCCCGACGACAGGGGCCAAAGAGACCCAGTACTTC
few,TRBV5-1,TRBD2,TRBJ2-3,CASSPRGREGRTDTQYF,TGCGCCAGCAGCCCGAGGGGGCGGGAGGGCCGTACAGATACGCAGTATTTT
few,TRBV5-1,-,TRBJ2-1,CASSWLGVMVNGEQFF,TGCGCCAGCAGCTGGCTCGGGGTGATGGTCAACGGTGAGCAGTTCTTC
-,TRBV11-2,TRBD2,TRBJ2-1,CASSQGTRNNEQFF,TGTGCCAGCAGTCAAGGGACTAGAAACAATGAGCAGTTCTTC
few,TRBV6-5,TRBD1,TRBJ2-7,CASSYLPGQANYEQYF,TGTGCCAGCAGTTACTTACCGGGACAGGCGAACTACGAGCAGTACTTC
few,TRBV28,TRBD2,TRBJ2-7,CASSFSLAVLTYEQYF,TGTGCCAGCAGTTTTAGTCTAGCGGTTCTGACCTACGAGCAGTACTTC
-,TRBV7-2,TRBD1,TRBJ2-7,CASSLDPGQYYEQYF,TGTGCCAGCAGTCTCGATCCGGGACAGTACTACGAGCAGTACTTC
many,TRBV11-2,-,TRBJ1-1,CASSRGETEAFF,TGTGCCAGCAGCCGAGGAGAAACTGAAGCTTTCTTT
few,TRBV2,-,TRBJ2-7,CASIDPTLPPGHEQYF,TGTGCCAGCATCGATCCGACCCTACCACCCGGGCACGAGCAGTACTTC
-,TRBV27,-,TRBJ1-1,CASSLREGTEAFF,TGTGCCAGCAGTTTGAGGGAGGGCACTGAAGCTTTCTTT
-,TRBV6-5,TRBD1,TRBJ1-2,CASSYLTGGLAGGYTF,TGTGCCAGCAGTTACCTTACAGGGGGCCTGGCGGGAGGCTACACCTTC
-,TRBV25-1,-,TRBJ1-2,CASSENLDRVYTF,TGTGCCAGCAGTGAAAATCTGGACAGAGTCTACACCTTC
many,TRBV20-1,TRBD2,TRBJ2-1,CSARTSGRAINEQFF,TGCAGTGCACGGACTAGCGGGAGGGCCATCAATGAGCAGTTCTTC
-,TRBV7-8,-,TRBJ2-3,CASSFYGRSFSDTQYF,TGTGCCAGCAGCTTTTATGGGAGGTCATTTTCAGATACGCAGTATTTT
-,TRBV10-1,-,TRBJ2-7,CASPGTRVYEQYF,TGCGCCAGCCCCGGGACAAGAGTATACGAGCAGTACTTC
-,TRBV11-2,-,TRBJ1-1,CASSLAEVTEAFF,TGTGCCAGCAGCTTAGCCGAGGTCACTGAAGCTTTCTTT
few,TRBV5-6,TRBD2,TRBJ2-3,CASSYKTSAHPVDTQYF,TGTGCCAGCAGCTATAAAACTAGCGCCCATCCGGTAGATACGCAGTATTTT
few,TRBV12-3/TRBV12-4,-,TRBJ1-1,CASSFRQGRITEAFF,TGTGCCAGCAGTTTTCGGCAGGGGAGGATCACTGAAGCTTTCTTT
-,TRBV29-1,-,TRBJ2-7,CSVEAGVGYEQYF,TGCAGCGTTGAAGCAGGGGTAGGATACGAGCAGTACTTC
few,TRBV12-3/TRBV12-4,TRBD1,TRBJ1-5,CASSSSNRGGQPQHF,TGTGCCAGCAGTTCCTCCAACAGGGGGGGTCAGCCCCAGCATTTT
-,TRBV7-8,TRBD1,TRBJ2-3,CASSPGQGSDTQYF,TGTGCCAGCAGCCCAGGACAGGGTTCGGATACGCAGTATTTT
few,TRBV10-3,TRBD2,TRBJ2-1,CAISSLAGEYNEQFF,TGTGCCATCAGTAGTCTAGCGGGGGAGTACAATGAGCAGTTCTTC
few,TRBV7-3,-,TRBJ2-7,CASSGGPQRSSYEQYF,TGTGCCAGCAGCGGGGGCCCGCAGCGAAGCTCCTACGAGCAGTACTTC
few,TRBV13,TRBD1,TRBJ2-1,CASSTGQGTDEQFF,TGTGCCAGCAGCACTGGACAGGGGACCGATGAGCAGTTCTTC
-,TRBV6-2/TRBV6-3,-,TRBJ2-1,CASSYYGTYNEQFF,TGTGCCAGCAGTTACTATGGTACCTACAATGAGCAGTTCTTC
-,TRBV6-2/TRBV6-3,TRBD2,TRBJ2-1,CASRPRSGRARYEQFF,TGTGCCAGCAGGCCACGTAGCGGGAGGGCCAGGTATGAGCAGTTCTTC
-,TRBV14,TRBD1,TRBJ2-7,CASSHLRGLEQYF,TGTGCCAGCAGCCACCTTAGGGGGCTCGAGCAGTACTTC
few,TRBV7-8,-,TRBJ2-7,CASSYTPFVGYRNYEQYF,TGTGCCAGCAGCTATACCCCATTCGTAGGGTACCGAAATTACGAGCAGTACTTC
-,TRBV20-1,TRBD2,TRBJ2-5,CSARAGGKSQYF,TGCAGTGCTAGAGCGGGAGGAAAGTCCCAGTACTTC
few,TRBV27,TRBD2,TRBJ2-7,CASSFNPYEGSGIYEQYF,TGTGCCAGCAGTTTTAACCCCTATGAAGGTAGCGGGATCTACGAGCAGTACTTC
few,TRBV7-2,TRBD1,TRBJ2-7,CASSLEDTGAYEQYF,TGTGCCAGCAGCTTAGAGGACACAGGGGCCTACGAGCAGTACTTC
-,TRBV4-1,-,TRBJ1-1,CASSLSLRASTEAFF,TGCGCCAGCAGCCTGTCCCTCCGGGCGAGCACTGAAGCTTTCTTT
-,TRBV10-2,-,TRBJ2-3,CASSAGRTDTQYF,TGCGCCAGCAGTGCGGGGCGCACAGATACGCAGTATTTT
few,TRBV11-3,-,TRBJ1-2,CASSLSPGAHYGYTF,TGTGCCAGCAGCTTATCCCCGGGGGCCCACTATGGCTACACCTTC
few,TRBV12-3/TRBV12-4,-,TRBJ2-6,CASWSAGANVLTF,TGTGCCAGCTGGTCAGCTGGGGCCAACGTCCTGACTTTC
-,TRBV10-3,-,TRBJ1-1,CAISETGSFRTEAFF,TGTGCCATCAGTGAGACCGGGAGTTTCCGGACTGAAGCCTTCTTT
-,TRBV7-9,TRBD2,TRBJ2-3,CASSHTTSGPSADTQYF,TGTGCCAGCAGCCACACCACTAGCGGCCCCAGCGCCGATACGCAGTATTTT
-,TRBV7-2,-,TRBJ2-7,CASSPAPYTNHKQYF,TGTGCCAGCAGCCCAGCGCCGTATACCAACCATAAGCAGTACTTC
few,TRBV12-3/TRBV12-4,-,TRBJ2-7,CASRILTGQQYF,TGTGCCAGCAGAATCCTGACAGGCCAGCAGTACTTC
-,TRBV6-1,TRBD2,TRBJ2-2,CASRRGTRGVPTGELFF,TGTGCCAGCAGGAGAGGAACGCGGGGGGTCCCGACCGGGGAGCTGTTTTTT
few,TRBV2,TRBD1,TRBJ1-1,CASRAWTGATEAFF,TGTGCCAGCAGGGCCTGGACAGGGGCCACTGAAGCTTTCTTT